A single T cell receptor beta chain is shown here with its context. This clone was seen a single time. It has no known antigen specificity. The sample holds no much larger clone one base away, and base qualities are not on file. The CDR3 covers 17 residues, taking in both the cysteine and the phenylalanine. The retained sequence is limited to the CDR3, 51 bases, with the frame set at the first base. This sample stems from a study of blood T cell repertoires in COVID-19 (dated by TCRdb to the early 2020s). Regarding the complete study: The collaborator samples originated in the United States, Italy and Spain and spanned the acute and convalescent phases of COVID-19. Nearly every sample came with metadata listing a de-identified subject ID, COVID-19 status, age in years and sex. The material from the prospective study consisted of cDNA or gDNA derived from T cells, B-cell-depleted T cells, or PBMCs. Subjects who had been exposed to COVID-19, were actively infected with it, or had recovered from it provided the deeply sampled blood TCRbeta repertoires that made up the dataset. HLA class I and class II types, where available, came from metadata supplied by the sample provider rather than from assay-based typing. The repertoires were released in a freely available public database meant as a resource for research on the immune response to SARS-CoV-2. The samples were drawn from the first 160 participants of the ongoing ImmuneRACE study and from more than 1,000 subjects provided by 6 global collaborators.

TCRbeta CDR3 regions were amplified from genomic DNA using the immunoSEQ Assay, a bias-controlled multiplex PCR. In the paper's pipeline: Nucleated cell counts per sample were estimated from amplification of reference gene primers within the assay. To quantify the absolute abundance of each unique TCRbeta CDR3 rearrangement, sequence reads were collapsed and filtered. Productive Simpson clonality was computed per sample as the square root of Simpson's diversity index over productive rearrangements. TCRdb holds this immuneACCESS table with in-frame rearrangements only. Some clones are missing; in checked studies, unresolved V genes explain under half, and the rest has no known cause. V and J calls and clone size come straight from that table; D and trimming were deduced from the DNA. This sample holds about 35,000 clones; around 90% were observed only once. Of the sample, 15% to 20% is held by the ten largest clones.

Whole blood was collected in K2EDTA tubes by collaborating institutions according to the institutions' own protocols. For TCRbeta analysis, collaborator samples were shipped as frozen whole blood, as isolated PBMCs, or as DNA extracted from either sample type. Overall study results and their limits: The quantity of clinical and demographic metadata differed by source and by participant and was supplied without curation.

The receptor was derived from an elderly man with acute or convalescent COVID-19. This receptor chain uses TRBV21-1 and TRBJ1-5. TRBV21-1 is tagged as a pseudogene. The sample taken for sequencing was peripheral blood. The CDR3 in this case is CASSKREGQGAGQPQHF. The DNA is as follows: TGTGCCAGCAGCAAAAGGGAGGGGCAGGGCGCCGGTCAGCCCCAGCATTTT.